The entry that follows covers one TCR beta chain sequence. What it binds is unknown. The sample originates from a study of CD8 T cells in ankylosing spondylitis. Regarding the study as a whole: Significantly higher representation of disease-linked clones was reported for matched ankylosing spondylitis synovial fluid. Some motif variants had been reported before (in reactive arthritis synovial fluid and blood). In ankylosing spondylitis blood, a motif of 7 to 9 highly homologous TCR beta variants appeared characteristic.

V dropped 2 bases and J dropped 7; count of bases not matched to a gene: 10. Germline assignment: CDR1 MDHEN and CDR2 SYDVKM. The CDR3 covers 16 residues. As the method for making TCR beta libraries, quantitative 5'-RACE with molecular barcodes was used. TCRdb re-called the 5' RACE reads with MiXCR, one entry per CDR3 protein. This sample yields fewer than 450,000 distinct CDR3 sequences, of which more than 15% are seen a single time; around 0.92% belongs to the top ten. The material sequenced was blood, either unsorted or a sorted T cell fraction (not recorded which). The V call is TRBV28, the J call TRBJ2-1; 8 positions match TRBD2. This clonotype was sampled from a male donor with ankylosing spondylitis. The CDR3 DNA sequence: TGTGCCAGCAGTTTAGGGGGAGCGGGAGTAGATAATGAGCAGTTCTTC. This encodes CASSLGGAGVDNEQFF.